This is a list of T cell receptor beta chains from one sample in a study of blood T cell repertoires in COVID-19. TCRdb's table, derived via immunoSEQ multiplex PCR, lists solely in-frame clones and lacks some. Altogether more than 95,000 clones are present, about 91% being singletons, with the ten largest covering approximately 5.6%. The material sequenced was peripheral blood. These receptors came from a human donor in a cohort sampled during active COVID-19. Each CDR3 is given without its conserved first and last residue. Each record gives: clone size, V gene, J gene, CDR3 protein. Size is omitted from some rows. Given values are once, few, many or a class for expanded clones.

.	TRBV7-8	TRBJ2-3	ASSLAVKTGTDTQY
.	TRBV4-1	TRBJ2-4	ASSQGLAGGLAKNIQY
.	TRBV30	TRBJ2-7	AWSSTGGSYEQY
once	TRBV4-1	TRBJ1-4	ASSQERNRDSPPSEKLF
.	TRBV30	TRBJ2-7	AWSNRKPHLYEQY
once	TRBV6-6	TRBJ1-1	ANGQSNTEAF
.	TRBV19	TRBJ2-3	ASTFGGTDTQY
.	TRBV28	TRBJ1-2	ASSLFGTNYGYT
.	TRBV7-9	TRBJ2-7	ASSPPGQTYEQY
once	TRBV18	TRBJ1-5	ASSPGAGNQPQH
.	TRBV7-9	TRBJ2-3	ASNRGLAGVDTQY
.	TRBV2	TRBJ2-7	ASCRETRYEQY
.	TRBV29-1	TRBJ2-1	SVERQGYNEQF
.	TRBV4-3	TRBJ1-1	ASSQFPRDTEAF
.	TRBV19	TRBJ2-1	ASSIAGPPNEQF
.	TRBV9	TRBJ2-1	ASSPRDGLNEQF
.	TRBV28	TRBJ2-3	ASSPNDRGGDTQY
.	TRBV19	TRBJ1-5	ASSIWGVHQPQH
.	TRBV7-8	TRBJ1-1	AQARGEAF
.	TRBV4-1	TRBJ2-3	ASSHPEGAGTDTQY
.	TRBV6-2/TRBV6-3	TRBJ2-7	ASSLLGALNEQY
.	TRBV6-6	TRBJ2-5	ASSRSQGKESETQY
.	TRBV30	TRBJ1-2	AWSVLTGPGGYT
.	TRBV6-5	TRBJ2-7	ASRGQDPYEQY
.	TRBV3-1/TRBV3-2	TRBJ2-4	ASSQAKQGNDRPGRENIQY
.	TRBV18	TRBJ1-1	ASSRDRMNTEAF
.	TRBV4-3	TRBJ2-5	ASSQDTSGGAYETQY
.	TRBV19	TRBJ2-1	ASSIGRGRHNEQF
few	TRBV10-1	TRBJ1-1	ASSDAGADEAF
.	TRBV5-4	TRBJ2-1	ASINQGNEQF
.	TRBV5-8	TRBJ1-2	ASSSDTTGSNYGYT
.	TRBV12-5	TRBJ1-5	ASGLVRWTEYQPQH
few	TRBV11-2	TRBJ2-7	ASSLGGWGTGNEQY
.	TRBV20-1	TRBJ1-1	SASPRFEAF
.	TRBV20-1	TRBJ1-5	SASSGGGLFQPQH
.	TRBV24-1	TRBJ2-1	ATSDPDRDEQF
.	TRBV19	TRBJ2-1	ASSIRTVNNEQF
.	TRBV19	TRBJ1-5	ASSLQGLSNQPQH
.	TRBV7-9	TRBJ1-2	AGGGGAANYGYT
.	TRBV6-6	TRBJ2-7	ASSHVSRGYEQY
.	TRBV9	TRBJ2-2	ASSVRPGNTGELF
.	TRBV3-1/TRBV3-2	TRBJ1-2	ASSLEPGSYGRNYGYT